Shown below are 12 T cell receptor beta chains from a single sample sequenced in a study of cytomegalovirus exposure and HLA in healthy donors listed by TCRdb under 2017. To prepare the library, the immunoSEQ multiplex PCR assay was applied. Here the immuneACCESS table is served through TCRdb, limited to in-frame sequences with V and J called. Missing clones are a known gap in these copies; in checked studies unresolved V genes cover under half, and the rest lacks a known reason. The table for this sample lists 200,000 to 300,000 clones; 90% of them were counted only once. The ten largest clones capture approximately 3.1% of the sample. The sample taken for sequencing was PBMCs. These receptors all come from a woman aged 25 to 45 in good health and CMV-seronegative.

The chain couples TRBV15 to TRBJ2-7; possibly TRBD1 for D (6 bases). Germline CDR1 LNHNV, CDR2 YYDKDF (reference sequence). The V and J ends lost 5 bases and 5 bases respectively, with 13 bases between them. The CDR3 sequence is 13 residues long. CDR3 coding DNA: TGTGCCACCAGCGACAGGATAATGGACGAGCAGTACTTC. Protein sequence: CATSDRIMDEQYF. The variable domain in full, completed from reference TRBV15 and TRBJ2-7, reads DAMVIQNPRYQVTQFGKPVTLSCSQTLNHNVMYWYQQKSSQAPKLLFHYYDKDFNNEADTPDNFQSRRPNTSFCFLDIRSPGLGDTAMYLCATSDRIMDEQYFGPGTRLTVT.

The sample holds one count of this clone. V usage is TRBV7-2 and J usage is TRBJ2-7; 10 nucleotides align to TRBD1. The CDR3 runs 15 residues. Unmatched junction bases numbered 6, after V lost 5 bases and J lost 2 bases. Looked up from germline, CDR1 is SGHTA and CDR2 is FQGNSA. CDR3 sequence reads: CASSRRQGATYEQYF. The CDR3 nucleotides read TGTGCCAGCAGCCGTCGACAGGGGGCTACCTACGAGCAGTACTTC.

The rearrangement uses TRBV20-1 and TRBJ2-1; D gene ambiguous. Germline assignment: CDR1 DFQATT and CDR2 SNEGSKA (reference sequence). The CDR3 sequence is 9 residues long. The ends were cut back, 6 bases at V and 6 bases at J, with 3 bases in the middle. The CDR3 sequence is CSASNEQFF. CDR3 nucleotides: TGCAGTGCCTCCAATGAGCAGTTCTTC.

The V and J genes are TRBV29-1 and TRBJ2-3; TRBD2 matches 12 bases. V was clipped by 6 bases and J by 7 bases; unmatched bases: 5. The CDR3 covers 13 residues. From germline, CDR1 is SQVTM and CDR2 ANQGSEA. CDR3 in amino acids: CSVVLAGGHTQYF. The CDR3 region has the DNA TGCAGCGTCGTACTAGCGGGAGGCCATACGCAGTATTTT.

This chain joins TRBV27 and TRBJ2-2, with TRBD2 matching 15 bases. This CDR3 is 18 amino acids long. Germline lookup yields CDR1 MNHEY and CDR2 SMNVEV (reference sequence). V gave up 6 bases and J gave up 6 bases; unmatched junction bases: 11. The CDR3 coding sequence is TGTGCCAGCAGAGGGAGGACTAGCGGGAGGGCCCTCGCCGGGGAGCTGTTTTTT. Residues: CASRGRTSGRALAGELFF.

The V and J genes are TRBV15 and TRBJ2-7; maybe TRBD1 (5 bases). The CDR3 consists of 13 residues. CDR1 is LNHNV, CDR2 YYDKDF, per germline (reference sequence). The V end was cut by 5 bases, the J end by 7 bases, with 15 bases between. CDR3 sequence (DNA): TGTGCCACCAGCGGACGGACATCCAAGGAGCAGTACTTC. This gives the protein CATSGRTSKEQYF.

The genes are TRBV7-8 and TRBJ1-2; D not certain. The germline gives CDR1 SGHVS, CDR2 FQNEAQ. The CDR3 contains 13 residues. V shed 5 bases and J shed 6 bases, with 13 bases lying between them. The CDR3 DNA follows: TGTGCCAGCAGCCGGACCTGGGAAGATGGCTACACCTTC. This encodes CASSRTWEDGYTF.

The rearrangement links TRBV13 to TRBJ2-2; tentatively, D is TRBD1 (6 bases). The germline V gene encodes CDR1 PRHDT and CDR2 FYEKMQ (reference sequence). Trimming shortened V by 5 bases and J by 2 bases, and 15 bases separated the two germline ends. The CDR3 is made up of 16 amino acids. CDR3 sequence reads: CASSPIGQINTGELFF. The CDR3 nucleotides are TGTGCCAGCAGCCCTATTGGACAGATTAACACCGGGGAGCTGTTTTTT.

This clone was counted between two and nine times. This chain links TRBV10-2 with TRBJ2-7, with TRBD1 matching over 8 bases. The CDR3 has 12 residues. V was clipped by 7 bases and J by 3 bases; unmatched bases: 2. CDR1 and CDR2 (germline): WSHSY, SAAADI. The CDR3 coding sequence is TGCGCCAGCAAGGGGACAGGCTACGAGCAGTACTTC. Translating it yields CASKGTGYEQYF.

V gene TRBV19 combines with J gene TRBJ2-2; D is possibly TRBD1 (5 bases). Germline V gene data show CDR1 as LNHDA and CDR2 as SQIVND (reference sequence). Deletions cut 7 bases from V and 4 bases from J, with 16 bases between. The length of the CDR3 is 15 residues. DNA of the CDR3: TGTGCCAGTAAAGGAAGGTCAGGGTCCACCGGGGAGCTGTTTTTT. Translated: CASKGRSGSTGELFF.

This chain uses TRBV28 with TRBJ2-2; D remains unclear. CDR1 and CDR2 (germline): MDHEN, SYDVKM. The CDR3 runs to 14 residues. V was clipped by 1 base and J by 5 bases, with 8 bases between them. CDR3 nucleotides: TGTGCCAGCAGTTTATTGGACGTGACCGGGGAGCTGTTTTTT. Residues: CASSLLDVTGELFF.

The rearrangement joins TRBV4-2 to TRBJ2-1, with TRBD2 matching 9 bases. The CDR3 extends over 16 amino acids. Germline V gene lookup returns CDR1 LGHNA and CDR2 YNFKEQ. V shed 1 base, J shed 4 bases, and the junction held 5 bases outside the gene matches. The CDR3 loop is CASSQVGLAGYNEQFF. The CDR3 DNA follows: TGTGCCAGCAGCCAAGTGGGCCTAGCGGGATACAATGAGCAGTTCTTC.